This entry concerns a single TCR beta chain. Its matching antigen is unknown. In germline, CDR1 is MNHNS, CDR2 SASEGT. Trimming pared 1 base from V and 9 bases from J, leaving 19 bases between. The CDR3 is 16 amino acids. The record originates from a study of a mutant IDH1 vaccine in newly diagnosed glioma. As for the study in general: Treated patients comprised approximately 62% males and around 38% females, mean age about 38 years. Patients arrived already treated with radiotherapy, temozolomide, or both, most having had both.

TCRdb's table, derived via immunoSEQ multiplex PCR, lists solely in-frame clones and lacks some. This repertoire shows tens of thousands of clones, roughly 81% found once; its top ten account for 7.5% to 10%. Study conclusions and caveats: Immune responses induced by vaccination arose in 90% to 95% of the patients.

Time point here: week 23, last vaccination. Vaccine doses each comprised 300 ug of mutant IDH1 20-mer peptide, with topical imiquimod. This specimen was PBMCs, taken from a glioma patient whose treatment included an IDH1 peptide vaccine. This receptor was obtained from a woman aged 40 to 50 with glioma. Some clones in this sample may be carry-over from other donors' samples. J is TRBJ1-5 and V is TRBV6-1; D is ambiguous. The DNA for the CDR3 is TGTGCCAGCAGTGAAGTGAACAACGTCCTAGTCTGGCCCCAGCATTTT. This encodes CASSEVNNVLVWPQHF.